This T cell receptor beta chain was recorded in a study of T-cell reconstitution after alpha-beta-depleted transplantation in children. In this sample, this clonotype turned up once. This CDR3 spans 18 amino acids. V shed 10 bases, J shed 0 bases, and the junction held 17 bases outside the gene matches. This sample's TCRbeta library carried unique molecular identifier barcodes. TCRdb ran MiXCR on the PCR reads and lists one entry per CDR3 protein. This sample has fewer than 700,000 distinct CDR3 sequences, with 10% to 15% found just once. This TCR came from a male patient under 18 who had a stem cell transplant for acute myeloid leukemia, so the T cells may come from the graft donor. This chain uses TRBV12-3 or TRBV12-4 with TRBJ2-2, with 7 bases fitting TRBD1. Here the sequenced sample was PBMCs, mostly from graft donor cells, taken 360 days after TCRalphabeta/CD19-depleted stem cell transplant. The CDR3 is CAICPRRQGTPNTGELFF. DNA of the CDR3: TGTGCCATCTGCCCTCGTCGACAGGGCACGCCGAACACCGGGGAGCTGTTTTTT.